The 14 T cell receptor beta chains in this list originate from one sample, sequenced in a study of T cell clonality in common variable immunodeficiency. This table comes from immunoSEQ multiplex PCR, and its TCRdb copy is limited to in-frame clones, with some not included. Recorded here are around 45,000 clones, none singletons. The source material was peripheral blood mononuclear cells. The receptors derive from a person aged 18 to 75 in good health.

The sample holds many counts of this clone. The read ends 3 residues shy of where the CDR3 ends; the end is completed using the germline J gene. The V and J genes are TRBV19 and TRBJ1-5; a weak D match, TRBD1 (6 bases). The CDR3 sequence is 14 residues long. Germline V gene data show CDR1 as LNHDA and CDR2 as SQIVND (reference sequence). V was shortened by 6 bases and J by 0 bases, with 9 bases between the two germline ends. This chain's CDR3 is CASRTGYSNQPQHF. The part of the CDR3 DNA that was read is TGTGCCAGTAGGACAGGTTATAGCAATCAGCCC.

This clone was seen at least ten times. Read coverage stops 3 residues before the CDR3 terminus; the germline J gene supplies the remainder. The chain uses TRBV28 and TRBJ2-7, with a tentative D call TRBD1 (5 bases). Germline V gene lookup returns CDR1 MDHEN and CDR2 SYDVKM. This CDR3 has 11 amino acids. V was clipped by 7 bases and J by 2 bases, with 6 bases between them. CDR3 amino acids: CASTTAYEQYF. Partial CDR3 DNA: TGTGCCAGCACGACAGCCTACGAG.

This clone has at least ten counts. The missing CDR3 end, 3 residues past where the read stops, is filled in from the germline J gene. The V and J genes are TRBV6-1 and TRBJ2-2, with D unclear. The germline gives CDR1 MNHNS, CDR2 SASEGT. This CDR3 spans 14 amino acids. V was clipped by 0 bases and J by 7 bases, with 9 bases between them. CDR3 sequence: CASSEALSFGELFF. The DNA read from the CDR3 is TGTGCCAGCAGTGAAGCGCTTAGCTTCGGGGAG.

This clone was recorded many times. The read ends 3 residues early relative to the CDR3; the germline J gene fills the gap. The rearrangement uses TRBV20-1 and TRBJ2-7; 9 nucleotides align to TRBD1. This CDR3 contains 15 residues. Germline-derived CDR1 and CDR2 are DFQATT and SNEGSKA (reference sequence). With 6 bases clipped from V and 6 bases from J, the junction kept 15 bases outside the gene matches. The CDR3 sequence is CSAYLLGTGKGEQYF. CDR3 bases read: TGCAGTGCCTACTTGTTAGGGACAGGGAAAGGCGAG.

The sample holds many counts of this clone. Coverage ceases 3 residues before the CDR3 finishes, and the germline J gene fills in the end. V gene TRBV12-3 or TRBV12-4 combines with J gene TRBJ2-7, with no clear D. V gave up 6 bases and J gave up 5 bases, with 8 bases separating them. This CDR3 contains 11 residues. The covered CDR3 bases are TGTGCCAGCAGCCGCGTTCACGAG. Protein: CASSRVHE. The whole CDR3 protein is CASSRVHEQYF.

This clone was seen only a few times. The DNA ends 3 residues before the CDR3 does, and the rest of the CDR3 is filled in from the germline J gene. This chain links TRBV7-6 with TRBJ2-5; possibly TRBD2 for D (6 bases). The CDR3 sequence is 15 residues long. Per the germline V gene, CDR1 is SGHVS and CDR2 is FNYEAQ. The V end lost 1 base, the J end lost 1 base, and 10 bases lay between the germline ends. Incomplete CDR3 DNA: TGTGCCAGCAGCTTAGGAGGGACTTCCCAAGAGACC. This translates into CASSLGGTSQET. The entire CDR3 reads CASSLGGTSQETQYF.

This clone was seen at least ten times. The sequence runs out 3 residues before the end of the CDR3; the remainder is reconstructed from the germline J gene. This rearrangement joins TRBV7-3 to TRBJ1-2; D gene ambiguous. The CDR3 totals 13 residues. Germline CDR1 is SGHTA and CDR2 is FQGTGA. The CDR3 here is CASSRVGGSAYTF. The CDR3 bases that were read are TGTGCCAGCAGTCGAGTTGGTGGTAGTGCC.

Many counts were recorded for this clone. The read gets to within 3 residues of the CDR3 end, and the germline J gene fills in the rest. The genes are TRBV5-1 and TRBJ1-2, with 8 positions matching TRBD1. There are 15 residues in the CDR3. The ends lost 4 bases at V and 4 bases at J; junction bases unmatched: 9. Germline CDR1 SGHRS, CDR2 YFSETQ. The part of the CDR3 DNA that was read is TGCGCCAGCAGCCCGAGGACAGGGAGAGGCTATGGC. The encoded protein is CASSPRTGRGYG. The entire CDR3 sequence reads CASSPRTGRGYGYTF.

This clone has ten or more counts. Sequencing ends 3 residues short of the CDR3 end; the germline J gene provides the rest. V and J are TRBV20-1 and TRBJ2-7; the D gene is possibly TRBD1 (6 bases). The V end was cut by 1 base, the J end by 3 bases, with 10 bases between. In germline, CDR1 is DFQATT, CDR2 SNEGSKA (reference sequence). The CDR3 runs to 13 residues. The CDR3 is CSARGPGDYEQYF. The DNA read from the CDR3 is TGCAGTGCTAGAGGCCCAGGGGACTACGAG.

This clone was picked up many times. The read stops 3 residues short of the end of the CDR3; the missing end is completed from the germline J gene. The V gene is TRBV14, the J gene TRBJ2-7, with a possible D match to TRBD2 (5 bases). V lost 3 bases to trimming and J lost 4 bases, with 10 bases between them. Looked up from germline, CDR1 is SGHDN and CDR2 is FVKESK. The CDR3 consists of 13 residues. The sequenced part of the CDR3 DNA is TGTGCCAGCAGCCACACGAGGACTTACGAG. Translation gives CASSHTRTYE. The CDR3 reads in full as CASSHTRTYEQYF.

This clone has a handful of counts. Sequencing ends 3 residues short of the CDR3 end; the germline J gene provides the rest. The genes are TRBV6-7 and TRBJ1-3; TRBD1 might be the D (5 bases). TRBV6-7 is an ORF, with its function uncertain. The CDR3 is 16 amino acids. V was shortened by 6 bases and J by 0 bases, with 15 bases between the two germline ends. This chain's CDR3 is CASSHETAGSGNTIYF. Partial CDR3 DNA: TGTGCCAGCAGCCATGAGACAGCTGGCTCTGGAAACACC.

This clone was observed at least ten times. The read terminates 3 residues ahead of where the CDR3 ends, so the germline J gene completes it. The rearrangement links TRBV6-1 to TRBJ2-7; maybe TRBD1 (6 bases). Looked up from germline, CDR1 is MNHNS and CDR2 is SASEGT. Trimming removed 2 bases from V and 1 base from J, with 18 bases in between. This CDR3 is built from 17 residues. CDR3 bases read: TGTGCCAGCAGTGAAAGGAGAAGACAGGCGTCTTCCTACGAG. Its protein product is CASSERRRQASSYE. The complete CDR3 protein is CASSERRRQASSYEQYF.

This clone appeared many times. The missing CDR3 end, 3 residues past where the read stops, is filled in from the germline J gene. The chain joins TRBV12-3 or TRBV12-4 to TRBJ1-2; D is ambiguous. V shed 6 bases and J shed 3 bases, with 17 bases lying between them. This CDR3 is built from 15 residues. CDR3 bases read: TGTGCCAGCAGCTATACCCCTGACACTCACTATGGC. Amino acids: CASSYTPDTHYG. The CDR3 as a whole reads CASSYTPDTHYGYTF.

This clone has at least ten counts. The CDR3 region is CASSQGGEAFF. The part of the CDR3 DNA that was read is TGTGCCAGCAGTCAGGGGGGTGAA. J is TRBJ1-1 and V is TRBV13; TRBD1 aligns across 7 bases. Read coverage stops 3 residues before the CDR3 terminus; the germline J gene supplies the remainder. This CDR3 has 11 amino acids. The V and J ends lost 6 bases and 7 bases, in that order; junction bases with no gene match: 2. CDR1 PRHDT and CDR2 FYEKMQ come from the germline V gene (reference sequence).